The clone carrying this TCR beta chain was seen ten or more times. Its matching antigen is unknown. V was trimmed by 8 bases and J by 0 bases, leaving 16 bases between them. CDR3 length equals 14 residues. From germline, CDR1 is SQVTM and CDR2 ANQGSEA. Constant-region reverse primers amplified full-length variable regions, followed by semi-nested Nested Universal Primer A PCR. TCRdb redid the calling of the 5' RACE reads with MiXCR, one entry per CDR3 protein. The table shows roughly 55,000 distinct CDR3 sequences, with approximately 24% occurring only once. The study, taken as a whole, reports: In terms of TCR gene usage, tumor memory CD4+ T cells clustered together with blood and lymph node memory CD4+ cells, as well as with lymph node naive CD4+ cells. The larger-cohort validation was restricted to a single TCR beta V-J rearrangement rather than whole repertoires.

Naive CD4+ T cells were purified with Tregs depleted by CD25. The clonotype originates from a female donor with breast cancer. V usage is TRBV29-1 and J usage is TRBJ1-1; D is undetermined. The sequenced material came from tumor-infiltrating naive CD4+ T cells sorted from the breast tumor. Subset meaning: naive CD4+ T cells, CD4+CD45RA+CD25-. The CDR3 spells CSMTRRTVNTEAFF. Written as DNA, the CDR3 is TGCAGCATGACTCGGCGCACAGTGAACACTGAAGCTTTCTTT. Drawing the rest from reference TRBV29-1 and TRBJ1-1, the complete variable domain is SAVISQKPSRDICQRGTSLTIQCQVDSQVTMMFWYRQQPGQSLTLIATANQGSEATYESGFVIDKFPISRPNLTFSTLTVSNMSPEDSSIYLCSMTRRTVNTEAFFGQGTRLTVV.